The next 4 T cell receptor beta chains were all read from a single sample in a study of blood T cell repertoires in COVID-19 (dated by TCRdb to the early 2020s). The receptor library was made with the immunoSEQ multiplex PCR assay. The table comes from immuneACCESS by way of TCRdb, which keeps in-frame sequences with V and J called. Part of the clones is missing from these tables; in studies checked, under half for an unresolved V gene and the rest for unknown reasons. The sample contains about 220,000 clones, around four fifths of them found a single time. The ten largest clones take up about 15% of the sample. The sequencing sample was made of PBMCs or T cells enriched from blood (not recorded which). The receptor source for this set is a man aged 35-49 years who had recovered from COVID-19.

This chain joins TRBV7-9 and TRBJ2-7, with 7 bases identical to TRBD2. Germline CDR1 SEHNR, CDR2 FQNEAQ (reference sequence). CDR3 length equals 16 residues. Germline trimming cut 1 base from V and 0 bases from J; bases unmatched to any gene: 6. CDR3 region: CASSLVAGRGSYEQYF. In DNA, the CDR3 is TGTGCCAGCAGCTTAGTGGCAGGGAGGGGCTCCTACGAGCAGTACTTC.

The chain has TRBV5-4 and TRBJ1-5; 10 nucleotides line up with TRBD1. The CDR3 spans 12 residues. Germline V gene data show CDR1 as SGHNT and CDR2 as YYREEE (reference sequence). V shed 4 bases, J shed 15 bases, and the junction held 7 bases outside the gene matches. In DNA form, the CDR3 reads TGTGCCAGCAGCGCGGGACAGGGGACGTGGCATTTT. Amino acid sequence: CASSAGQGTWHF.

A few counts support this clone. This chain connects TRBV12-3 or TRBV12-4 to TRBJ2-7; 11 bases are a match to TRBD2. The CDR3 is 13 residues long. The J segment lost 2 bases and the V segment lost 9 bases, leaving 3 bases of the junction unmatched. The CDR3 here is CASRLAGTYEQYF. The CDR3 bases are TGTGCCAGTAGACTAGCGGGGACCTACGAGCAGTACTTC.

The chain has TRBV27 and TRBJ1-5; the match to TRBD1 covers 8 bases. Germline V gives CDR1 MNHEY, CDR2 SMNVEV (reference sequence). The CDR3 extends over 16 amino acids. V lost 6 bases to trimming and J lost 4 bases; unmatched junction nucleotides: 11. CDR3 sequence reads: CASRRTGNSLNQPQHF. The CDR3 coding sequence is TGTGCCAGCAGGAGGACAGGGAATTCATTAAATCAGCCCCAGCATTTT.